The 22 T cell receptor beta chains given below trace back to one sample, sequenced in a study of beta chain features in type 1 diabetes. Sequenced material consisted of expressed TCRB transcripts (all of the isolated RNA was reverse transcribed). Here immunoSEQ multiplex PCR was the method, and the copy in TCRdb shows in-frame clones only, minus some. The data contain roughly 41,000 clones, 45% to 50% of them singletons. The sequencing sample was made of central memory CD4+ T cells from blood. Receptor source: a woman younger than 35 in good health.

This clone was detected a few times. The chain uses TRBV29-1 and TRBJ2-7, with 10 bases identical to TRBD2. The CDR3 is 15 residues long. V shed 5 bases, J shed 1 base, and the junction held 8 bases outside the gene matches. Germline values: CDR1 SQVTM, CDR2 ANQGSEA. CDR3 loop: CSVLKLAGLSYEQYF. Written as DNA, the CDR3 is TGCAGCGTTCTTAAACTAGCGGGGTTATCCTACGAGCAGTACTTC.

The CDR3 bases are TGCGCCAGCAGCCCCAGGACTAGCGGGAGGGGGGCCTCCTACAATGAGCAGTTCTTC. Translated, it gives CASSPRTSGRGASYNEQFF. The chain recombines TRBV4-1 with TRBJ2-1, with 15 nucleotides matching TRBD2. The CDR3 sequence is 19 residues long. Germline CDR1 and CDR2: MGHRA and YSYEKL. The junction had 7 bases not matched to a gene; V was cut back by 4 bases and J by 0 bases.

This clone turned up a few times. The rearrangement joins TRBV27 to TRBJ2-7; 10 bases align to TRBD1. The CDR3 runs to 15 residues. The germline gives CDR1 MNHEY, CDR2 SMNVEV (reference sequence). V trimming: 3 bases; J trimming: 4 bases; junction bases outside the gene matches: 6. The CDR3 DNA reads TGTGCCAGCAGTTTGTTGACAGGGGGCGCGTACGAGCAGTACTTC. It yields the protein CASSLLTGGAYEQYF.

The rearrangement joins TRBV4-2 to TRBJ1-1; unclear D gene. Trimming removed 0 bases from V and 3 bases from J, with 14 bases in between. Germline V gene data show CDR1 as LGHNA and CDR2 as YNFKEQ. There are 16 residues in the CDR3. This CDR3 reads CASSQDALRVDTEAFF. The CDR3, as DNA: TGTGCCAGCAGCCAAGATGCTCTTCGGGTAGACACTGAAGCTTTCTTT.

V is TRBV5-1 and J is TRBJ1-2; no clear D gene. Germline CDR1 reads SGHRS; CDR2 reads YFSETQ. The length of the CDR3 is 15 residues. Between the trimmed V and J ends, which lost 0 bases and 6 bases, there was a span of 15 bases. As DNA, the CDR3 is TGCGCCAGCAGCTTGGACACGGTATTCCGGGATGGCTACACCTTC. Its protein product is CASSLDTVFRDGYTF.

This clone was observed a few times. The J gene is TRBJ2-3, the V gene TRBV2; possibly TRBD2 for D (6 bases). Germline V CDR1 and CDR2: SNHLY, FYNNEI. V lost 7 bases and J 1 base, leaving 15 bases between the germline ends. The CDR3 length is 15 residues. CDR3 in DNA: TGTGCCAGCAATCCGGAGGGGTGGGGCACAGATACGCAGTATTTT. Translating gives CASNPEGWGTDTQYF.

This clone has only a few counts. The chain carries TRBV6-1 and TRBJ2-5; 10 positions match TRBD2. The V gene end was trimmed by 0 bases and the J gene end by 5 bases; junction bases not matched to a gene: 12. The CDR3 runs to 18 residues. Germline V gene sequence: CDR1 MNHNS, CDR2 SASEGT. CDR3 in DNA: TGTGCCAGCAGTGAAGCGAACCAAGGACTAGCGGAAGTTGAGACCCAGTACTTC. Amino acids: CASSEANQGLAEVETQYF.

This clone was picked up a small number of times. J is TRBJ1-1 and V is TRBV18; 7 positions match TRBD1. Trimming at V came to 5 bases and at J to 5 bases, leaving 8 bases not matched to a gene. Germline CDR1 KGHSH, CDR2 LQKENI. The CDR3 has 14 amino acids. Here the CDR3 reads CASSYGDSATEAFF. DNA for the CDR3: TGTGCCAGCTCATACGGGGACAGCGCGACTGAAGCTTTCTTT.

The chain couples TRBV6-1 to TRBJ2-1; 14 positions match TRBD2. The CDR3 covers 16 residues. Germline CDR1 MNHNS, CDR2 SASEGT. V shed 1 base, J shed 8 bases, and the junction held 4 bases outside the gene matches. CDR3 sequence: CASSEETSGRGDEQFF. CDR3 nucleotide sequence: TGTGCCAGCAGTGAAGAGACTAGCGGGAGGGGGGATGAGCAGTTCTTC.

As for this clone: A read error may produce the germline difference seen at one junction end. The rearrangement joins TRBV29-1 to TRBJ2-7, with 9 nucleotides matching TRBD1. The CDR3 contains 15 residues. CDR1 is SQVTM, CDR2 ANQGSEA, per germline. This CDR3 is CSCKTSGQGEGEQCF. DNA of the CDR3: TGCAGCTGTAAGACCTCGGGACAGGGAGAGGGCGAGCAGTGCTTC.

The chain joins TRBV2 to TRBJ2-3; the D gene is possibly TRBD1 (5 bases). The CDR3 sequence is 15 residues long. V was clipped by 7 bases and J by 2 bases, with 16 bases between them. Germline lookup yields CDR1 SNHLY and CDR2 FYNNEI. For the CDR3, the DNA is TGTGCCAGCACTGGTGCAGGGAAGATCACAGATACGCAGTATTTT. It codes for CASTGAGKITDTQYF.

This clone occurred once. The rearrangement joins TRBV14 to TRBJ2-5; 7 nucleotides align to TRBD1. The V segment lost 2 bases and the J segment 14 bases; nucleotides outside the gene matches: 11. Looked up from germline, CDR1 is SGHDN and CDR2 is FVKESK. CDR3 length equals 13 residues. The CDR3 protein is CASSQIRTGTPYF. Written as DNA, the CDR3 is TGTGCCAGCAGCCAAATCCGGACAGGCACACCTTACTTC.

This clone has just a few counts. The CDR3 nucleotides are TGCGCCAGCAGCATAGCGGGAGGGCTTGGGAATGAGCAGTTCTTC. It specifies CASSIAGGLGNEQFF. This chain joins TRBV5-1 and TRBJ2-1, with 11 bases that match TRBD2. The CDR3 is 15 amino acids. Looked up from germline, CDR1 is SGHRS and CDR2 is YFSETQ. Trimming at V came to 4 bases and at J to 7 bases, leaving 7 bases not matched to a gene.

The chain carries TRBV30 and TRBJ1-6, with D possibly TRBD1 on 6 matching bases. This CDR3 is built from 13 residues. Germline V gene data show CDR1 as GTSNPN and CDR2 as SVGIG (reference sequence). With 3 bases removed from V and 7 bases from J, the gap between germline ends came to 10 bases. In nucleotides, the CDR3 is TGTGCCTGGAGCTATGGGGGCAATTCACCCCTCCACTTT. Translation: CAWSYGGNSPLHF.

This rearrangement joins TRBV5-6 to TRBJ2-6; 12 positions match TRBD2. V lost 5 bases and J lost 2; bases outside the gene matches: 11. CDR1 is SGHDT and CDR2 is YYEEEE in the germline V gene. This CDR3 is 19 amino acids long. The CDR3 region has the DNA TGTGCCAGCAGGATTAGGGAGTCTAGCGGGAGGGCTGGGGCCAACGTCCTGACTTTC. Amino acids: CASRIRESSGRAGANVLTF.

The rearrangement joins TRBV25-1 to TRBJ2-7; 9 bases are shared with TRBD1. The CDR3 loop spans 14 amino acids. Germline CDR1 and CDR2: MGHDK and SYGVNS. Unmatched junction bases numbered 5, after V lost 5 bases and J lost 3 bases. This CDR3 is CASSQQGQGYEQYF. CDR3 in DNA: TGTGCCAGCAGTCAGCAGGGACAGGGCTACGAGCAGTACTTC.

The rearrangement links TRBV5-1 to TRBJ1-3; 9 positions match TRBD1. CDR3 length equals 16 residues. CDR1 and CDR2 from the germline V gene are SGHRS and YFSETQ. With 4 bases clipped from V and 0 bases from J, the junction kept 5 bases outside the gene matches. The CDR3 region is CASSPGTGSSGNTIYF. CDR3 coding DNA: TGCGCCAGCAGCCCGGGGACAGGGAGCTCTGGAAACACCATATATTTT.

This clone occurred a few times. The CDR3 DNA sequence: TGTGCCAGCAGCTTTGGGCAGTCTCATGAAAAACTGTTTTTT. It yields the protein CASSFGQSHEKLFF. J is TRBJ1-4 and V is TRBV11-2; D not resolved. CDR1 is SGHAT, CDR2 FQNNGV, per germline. The CDR3 sequence is 14 residues long. V dropped 3 bases and J dropped 6 bases, with 11 bases sitting between them.

The gene calls are TRBV5-1 and TRBJ2-7; TRBD2 is a possible D gene (5 bases). The ends were cut back, 0 bases at V and 5 bases at J, with 9 bases in the middle. This CDR3 comprises 13 residues. Germline CDR1 and CDR2: SGHRS and YFSETQ. The CDR3 protein is CASSLEFGDEQYF. CDR3 nucleotides: TGCGCCAGCAGCTTGGAATTCGGGGACGAGCAGTACTTC.

V usage is TRBV29-1 and J usage is TRBJ2-5; TRBD1 is a possible D gene (7 bases). The germline V gene has CDR1 SQVTM and CDR2 ANQGSEA. Trimming removed 7 bases from V and 5 bases from J, with 14 bases in between. This CDR3 is built from 12 residues. Here the CDR3 DNA reads TGCAGCGACGGAGGGGGCACGGAGACCCAGTACTTC. Its protein is CSDGGGTETQYF.

The chain recombines TRBV5-4 with TRBJ2-7, with a weak D call TRBD1 (6 bases). From germline, CDR1 is SGHNT and CDR2 YYREEE (reference sequence). The CDR3 loop spans 15 amino acids. With 4 bases removed from V and 2 bases from J, the gap between germline ends came to 16 bases. CDR3: CASSPDIGGTYEQYF. CDR3 sequence (DNA): TGTGCCAGCAGCCCTGATATAGGGGGTACCTACGAGCAGTACTTC.

The CDR3 DNA reads TGTGCCAGCAGCTTGGGACAGGGATCCTACACCTTC. It encodes CASSLGQGSYTF. The chain is built from TRBV9 and TRBJ1-2; 9 positions agree with TRBD1. V shed 4 bases, J shed 10 bases, and the junction held 5 bases outside the gene matches. The CDR3 is made up of 12 amino acids. Germline V gene lookup returns CDR1 SGDLS and CDR2 YYNGEE.